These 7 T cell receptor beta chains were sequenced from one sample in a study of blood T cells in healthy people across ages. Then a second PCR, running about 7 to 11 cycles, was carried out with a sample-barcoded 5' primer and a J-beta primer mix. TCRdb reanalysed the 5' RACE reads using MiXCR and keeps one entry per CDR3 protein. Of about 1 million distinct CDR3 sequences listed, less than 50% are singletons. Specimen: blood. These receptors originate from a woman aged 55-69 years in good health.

The CDR3 coding sequence is TGTGCCAGCAGTCCCACAAGGAGGGAGAAGCGGAACATTCAGTACTTC. This codes for CASSPTRREKRNIQYF. The rearrangement links TRBV28 to TRBJ2-4; D is perhaps TRBD2 (6 bases). Looked up from germline, CDR1 is MDHEN and CDR2 is SYDVKM. The V gene lost 5 bases and the J gene lost 7 bases, with 21 bases spanning the gap. CDR3 length: 16 amino acids.

The CDR3 region is CASSLIQGLSDTEAFF. Here the CDR3 DNA reads TGTGCCAGCAGCTTAATTCAGGGGCTTTCTGACACTGAAGCTTTCTTT. The chain uses TRBV7-2 and TRBJ1-1; possible D gene TRBD1, 6 bases. The ends were cut back, 2 bases at V and 3 bases at J, with 16 bases in the middle. The CDR3 totals 16 residues. Germline V CDR1 and CDR2: SGHTA, FQGNSA.

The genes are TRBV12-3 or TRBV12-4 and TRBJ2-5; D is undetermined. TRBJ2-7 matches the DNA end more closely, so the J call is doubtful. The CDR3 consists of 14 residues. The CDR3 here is CASSLRFSTHEQYF. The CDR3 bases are TGTGCCAGCAGTTTGAGGTTTTCGACTCACGAGCAGTACTTC.

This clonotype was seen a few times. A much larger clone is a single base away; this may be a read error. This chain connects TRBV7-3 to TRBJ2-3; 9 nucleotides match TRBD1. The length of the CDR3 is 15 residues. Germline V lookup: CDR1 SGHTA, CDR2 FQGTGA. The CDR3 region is CASSSRTGETDAQYF. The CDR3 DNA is TGTGCCAGCAGCTCCCGGACAGGGGAGACAGATGCGCAGTATTTT.

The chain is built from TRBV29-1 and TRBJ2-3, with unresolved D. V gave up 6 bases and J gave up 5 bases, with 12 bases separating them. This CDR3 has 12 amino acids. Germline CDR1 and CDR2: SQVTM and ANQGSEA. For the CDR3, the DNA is TGCAGCGTACGCGAATCGGGAGATACGCAGTATTTT. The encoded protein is CSVRESGDTQYF.

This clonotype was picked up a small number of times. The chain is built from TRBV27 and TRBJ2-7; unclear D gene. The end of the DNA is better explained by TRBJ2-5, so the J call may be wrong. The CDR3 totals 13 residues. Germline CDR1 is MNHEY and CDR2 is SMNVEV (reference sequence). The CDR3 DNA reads TGTGCCAGCAGTTTCGGGCGGACGGAGACCCAGTACTTC. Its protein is CASSFGRTETQYF.

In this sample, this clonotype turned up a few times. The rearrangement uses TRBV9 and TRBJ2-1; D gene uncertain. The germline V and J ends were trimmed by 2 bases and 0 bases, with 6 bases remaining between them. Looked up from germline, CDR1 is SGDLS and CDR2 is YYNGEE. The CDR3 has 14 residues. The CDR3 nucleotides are TGTGCCAGCAGCGTTAGAGGCTCCTACAATGAGCAGTTCTTC. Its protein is CASSVRGSYNEQFF.